This T cell receptor beta chain was obtained from a study of cytomegalovirus exposure and HLA in healthy donors. Overall study: HLA-typed donors were the source of some 85 million unique TCRs, which an early data release held. Study-level points and caveats: Later on, an analysis tied 15,000 to 20,000 TCR beta sequences to HLA alleles at 0.05 false discovery rate. Cytomegalovirus-associated status was assigned to 150 or so TCR beta chains.

Amplification used 60 Vbeta primers and 13 Jbeta primers. Measured with immunoSEQ multiplex PCR; TCRdb has only the in-frame clones, and not every one. The sample contains 96,000 or so clones, 60% to 75% of which appear only once. To note about this clone: Antigen unknown.

J gave up 6 bases and V 8 bases, and 0 bases lay outside the gene matches. This CDR3 has 11 amino acids. Germline loops: CDR1 SGHTA, CDR2 FQGTGA. This clonotype originated in a female donor in good health and CMV-seropositive. The material sequenced was PBMCs. The genes are TRBV7-3 and TRBJ1-2, with TRBD1 matching over 10 bases. For the CDR3, the DNA is TGTGCCAGCGGGACAGGGGATGGCTACACCTTC. Translation: CASGTGDGYTF.